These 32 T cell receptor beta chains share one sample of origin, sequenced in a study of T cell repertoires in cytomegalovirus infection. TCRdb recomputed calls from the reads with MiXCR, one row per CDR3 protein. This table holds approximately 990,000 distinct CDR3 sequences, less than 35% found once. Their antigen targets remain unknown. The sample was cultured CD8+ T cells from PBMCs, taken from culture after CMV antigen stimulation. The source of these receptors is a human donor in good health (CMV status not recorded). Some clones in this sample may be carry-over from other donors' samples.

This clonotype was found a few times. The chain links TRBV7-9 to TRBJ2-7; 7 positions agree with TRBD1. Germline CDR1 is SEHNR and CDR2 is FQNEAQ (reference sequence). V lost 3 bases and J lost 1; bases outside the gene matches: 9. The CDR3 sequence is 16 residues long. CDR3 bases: TGTGCCAGCAGCTTTGAGGGGGCCAGGGGGTCCTACGAGCAGTACTTC. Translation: CASSFEGARGSYEQYF.

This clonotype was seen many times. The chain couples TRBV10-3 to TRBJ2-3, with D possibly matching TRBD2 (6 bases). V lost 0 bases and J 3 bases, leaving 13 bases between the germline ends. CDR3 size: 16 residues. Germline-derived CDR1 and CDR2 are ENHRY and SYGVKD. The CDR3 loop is CAISESAKTSTDTQYF. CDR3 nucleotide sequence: TGTGCCATCAGTGAGTCGGCGAAGACTAGTACAGATACGCAGTATTTT.

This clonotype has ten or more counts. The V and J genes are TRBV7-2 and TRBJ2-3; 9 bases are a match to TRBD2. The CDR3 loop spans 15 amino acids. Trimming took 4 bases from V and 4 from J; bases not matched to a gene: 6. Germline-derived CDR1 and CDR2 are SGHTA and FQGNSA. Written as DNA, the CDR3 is TGTGCCAGCAGCTCCTCCGGCGGGGGGGCAGATACGCAGTATTTT. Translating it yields CASSSSGGGADTQYF. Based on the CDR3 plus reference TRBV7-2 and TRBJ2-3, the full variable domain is GAGVSQSPSNKVTEKGKDVELRCDPISGHTALYWYRQSLGQGLEFLIYFQGNSAPDKSGLPSDRFSAERTGGSVSTLTIQRTQQEDSAVYLCASSSSGGGADTQYFGPGTRLTVL.

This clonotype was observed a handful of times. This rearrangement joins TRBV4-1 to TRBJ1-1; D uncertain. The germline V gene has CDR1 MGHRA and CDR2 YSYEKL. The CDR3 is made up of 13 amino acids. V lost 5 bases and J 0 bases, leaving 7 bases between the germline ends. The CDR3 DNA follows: TGCGCCAGCAGCGGTAACCTGAACACTGAAGCTTTCTTT. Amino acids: CASSGNLNTEAFF.

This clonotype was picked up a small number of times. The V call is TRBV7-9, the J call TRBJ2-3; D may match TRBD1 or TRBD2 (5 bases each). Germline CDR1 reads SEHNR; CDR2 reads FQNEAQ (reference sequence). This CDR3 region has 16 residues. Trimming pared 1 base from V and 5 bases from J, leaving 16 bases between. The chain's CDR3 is CASSLERGHREDTQYF. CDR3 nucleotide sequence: TGTGCCAGCAGCTTAGAGAGGGGCCACCGTGAAGATACGCAGTATTTT.

CDR3 nucleotides: TGCAGTGCTAAGGACGATGAGCAGTTCTTC. Protein product: CSAKDDEQFF. The chain links TRBV20-1 to TRBJ2-1, with D uncertain. Germline CDR1 is DFQATT and CDR2 is SNEGSKA (reference sequence). This CDR3 spans 10 amino acids. The germline V and J ends were trimmed by 4 bases and 8 bases, with 6 bases remaining between them.

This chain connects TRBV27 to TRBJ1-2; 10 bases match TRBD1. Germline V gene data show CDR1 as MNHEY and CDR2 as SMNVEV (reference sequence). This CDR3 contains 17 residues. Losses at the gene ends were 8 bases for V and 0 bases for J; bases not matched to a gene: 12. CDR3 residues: CASSTSGQGSPNYGYTF. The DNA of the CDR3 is TGTGCCAGCTCTACCTCGGGACAGGGGTCCCCTAACTATGGCTACACCTTC.

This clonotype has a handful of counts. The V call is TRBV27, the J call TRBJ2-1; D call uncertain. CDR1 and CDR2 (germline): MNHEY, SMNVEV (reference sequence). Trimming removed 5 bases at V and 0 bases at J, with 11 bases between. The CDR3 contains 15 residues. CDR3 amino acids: CASSLGMSSYNEQFF. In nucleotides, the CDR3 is TGTGCCAGCAGTCTAGGGATGAGCTCCTACAATGAGCAGTTCTTC.

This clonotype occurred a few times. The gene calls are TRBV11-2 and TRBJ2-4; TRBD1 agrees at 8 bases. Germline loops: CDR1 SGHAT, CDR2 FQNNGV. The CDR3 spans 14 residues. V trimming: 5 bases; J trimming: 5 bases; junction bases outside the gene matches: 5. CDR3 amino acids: CASSPGGRENIQYF. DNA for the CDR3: TGTGCCAGCAGCCCAGGGGGCAGGGAAAACATTCAGTACTTC.

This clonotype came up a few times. The CDR3: CASSVVGQITDTQYF. The CDR3, as DNA: TGTGCCAGCAGCGTAGTTGGACAGATCACAGATACGCAGTATTTT. V usage is TRBV9 and J usage is TRBJ2-3; perhaps TRBD1 as D (6 bases). Trimming left V 0 bases short and J 2 bases short, with 10 bases between. Germline CDR1 and CDR2: SGDLS and YYNGEE. This CDR3 contains 15 residues.

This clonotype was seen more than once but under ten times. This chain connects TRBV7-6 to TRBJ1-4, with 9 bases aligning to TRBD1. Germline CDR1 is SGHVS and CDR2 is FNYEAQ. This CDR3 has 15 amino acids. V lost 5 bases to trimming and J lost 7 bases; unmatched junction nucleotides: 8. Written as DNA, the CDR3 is TGTGCCAGCAGCATGAGGGGACAGGGAGTTGAAAAACTGTTTTTT. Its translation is CASSMRGQGVEKLFF.

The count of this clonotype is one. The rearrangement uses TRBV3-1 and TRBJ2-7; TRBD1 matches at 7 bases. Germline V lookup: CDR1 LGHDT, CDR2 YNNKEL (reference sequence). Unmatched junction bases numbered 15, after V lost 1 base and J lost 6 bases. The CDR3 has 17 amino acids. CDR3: CASSQVVLGGSASEQYF. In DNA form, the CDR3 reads TGTGCCAGCAGCCAAGTTGTATTAGGGGGCTCGGCGTCCGAGCAGTACTTC.

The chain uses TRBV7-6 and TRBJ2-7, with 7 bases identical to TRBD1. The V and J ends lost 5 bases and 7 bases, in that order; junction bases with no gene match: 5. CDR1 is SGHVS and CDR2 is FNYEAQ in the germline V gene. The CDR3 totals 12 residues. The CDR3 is CASSTGTEEQYV. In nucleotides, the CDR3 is TGTGCCAGCAGCACCGGGACAGAAGAGCAGTACGTC.

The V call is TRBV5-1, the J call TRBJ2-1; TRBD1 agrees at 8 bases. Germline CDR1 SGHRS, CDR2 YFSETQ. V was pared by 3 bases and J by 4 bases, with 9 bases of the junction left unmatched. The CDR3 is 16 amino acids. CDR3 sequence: CASSSGQGSLYNEQFF. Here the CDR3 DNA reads TGCGCCAGCAGCTCTGGACAGGGTTCCTTGTACAATGAGCAGTTCTTC. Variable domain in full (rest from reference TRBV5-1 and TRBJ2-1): KAGVTQTPRYLIKTRGQQVTLSCSPISGHRSVSWYQQTPGQGLQFLFEYFSETQRNKGNFPGRFSGRQFSNSRSEMNVSTLELGDSALYLCASSSGQGSLYNEQFFGPGTRLTVL.

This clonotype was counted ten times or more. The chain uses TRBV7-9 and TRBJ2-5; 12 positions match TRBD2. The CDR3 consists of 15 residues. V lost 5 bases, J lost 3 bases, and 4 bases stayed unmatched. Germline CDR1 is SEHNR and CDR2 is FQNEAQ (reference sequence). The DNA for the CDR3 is TGTGCCAGCAGCCCTAGACTAGCGGGGGAAGAGACCCAGTACTTC. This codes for CASSPRLAGEETQYF. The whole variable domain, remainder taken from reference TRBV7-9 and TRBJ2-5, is DTGVSQNPRHKITKRGQNVTFRCDPISEHNRLYWYRQTLGQGPEFLTYFQNEAQLEKSRLLSDRFSAERPKGSFSTLEIQRTEQGDSAMYLCASSPRLAGEETQYFGPGTRLLVL.

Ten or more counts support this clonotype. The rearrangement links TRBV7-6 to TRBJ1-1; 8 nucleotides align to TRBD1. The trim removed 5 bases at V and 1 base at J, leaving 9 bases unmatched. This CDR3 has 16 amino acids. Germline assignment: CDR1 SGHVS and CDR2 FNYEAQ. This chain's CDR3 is CASSPPGQEGNTEAFF. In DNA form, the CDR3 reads TGTGCCAGCAGCCCCCCGGGACAGGAGGGGAACACTGAAGCTTTCTTT.

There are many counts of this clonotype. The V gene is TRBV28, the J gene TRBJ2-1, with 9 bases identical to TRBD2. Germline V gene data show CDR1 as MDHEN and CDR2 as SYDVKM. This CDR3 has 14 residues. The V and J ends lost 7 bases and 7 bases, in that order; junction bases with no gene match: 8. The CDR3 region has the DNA TGTGCCAGCATTAAGCGGGGGGCTGGAAATGAGCAGTTCTTC. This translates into CASIKRGAGNEQFF. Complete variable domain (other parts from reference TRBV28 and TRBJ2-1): DVKVTQSSRYLVKRTGEKVFLECVQDMDHENMFWYRQDPGLGLRLIYFSYDVKMKEKGDIPEGYSVSREKKERFSLILESASTNQTSMYLCASIKRGAGNEQFFGPGTRLTVL.

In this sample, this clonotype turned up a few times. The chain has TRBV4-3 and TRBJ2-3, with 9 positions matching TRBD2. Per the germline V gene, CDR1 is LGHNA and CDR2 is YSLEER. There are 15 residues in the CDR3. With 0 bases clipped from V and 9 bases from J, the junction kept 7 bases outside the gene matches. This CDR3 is CASSQDKRGVETQYF. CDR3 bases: TGCGCCAGCAGCCAAGATAAGCGGGGGGTGGAAACGCAGTATTTT.

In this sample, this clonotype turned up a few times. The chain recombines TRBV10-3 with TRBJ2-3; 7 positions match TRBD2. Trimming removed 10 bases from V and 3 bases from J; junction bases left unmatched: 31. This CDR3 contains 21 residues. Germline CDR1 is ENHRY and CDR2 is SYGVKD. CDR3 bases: TGTGCCACCGCAGGGACTACAATACCAACTGATCCGGTCGGGGTAACAGATACGCAGTATTTT. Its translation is CATAGTTIPTDPVGVTDTQYF.

CDR3: CASSRPGDRDTQYF. The CDR3 DNA is TGTGCCAGCAGCCGTCCGGGGGATAGAGATACGCAGTATTTT. This chain joins TRBV7-9 and TRBJ2-3, with D tentatively TRBD2 (6 bases). Trimming cost V 5 bases and J 5 bases, with 14 bases left between them. The CDR3 sequence is 14 residues long. Germline-derived CDR1 and CDR2 are SEHNR and FQNEAQ (reference sequence).

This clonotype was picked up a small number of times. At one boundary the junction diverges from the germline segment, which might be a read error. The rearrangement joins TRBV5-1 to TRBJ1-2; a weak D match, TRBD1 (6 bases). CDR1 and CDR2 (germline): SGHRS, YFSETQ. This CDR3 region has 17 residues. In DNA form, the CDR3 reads TGCGCCAGCAGTTTGGCATACCCGACAGGCCTTAACTATGGCTACACCTTC. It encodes CASSLAYPTGLNYGYTF.

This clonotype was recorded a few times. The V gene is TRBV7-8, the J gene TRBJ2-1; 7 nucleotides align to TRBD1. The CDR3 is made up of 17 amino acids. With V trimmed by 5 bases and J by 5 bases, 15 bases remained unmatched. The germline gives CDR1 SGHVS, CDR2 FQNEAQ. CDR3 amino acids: CASSPRTGRPTNNEQFF. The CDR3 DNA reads TGTGCCAGCAGCCCACGGACAGGAAGACCCACCAACAATGAGCAGTTCTTC.

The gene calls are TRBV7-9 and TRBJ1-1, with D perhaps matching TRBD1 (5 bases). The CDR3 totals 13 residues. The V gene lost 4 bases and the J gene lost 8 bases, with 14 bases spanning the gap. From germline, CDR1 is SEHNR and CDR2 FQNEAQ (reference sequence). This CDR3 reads CASSSPQGREAFF. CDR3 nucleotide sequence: TGTGCCAGCAGCTCCCCCCAGGGCAGGGAAGCTTTCTTT.

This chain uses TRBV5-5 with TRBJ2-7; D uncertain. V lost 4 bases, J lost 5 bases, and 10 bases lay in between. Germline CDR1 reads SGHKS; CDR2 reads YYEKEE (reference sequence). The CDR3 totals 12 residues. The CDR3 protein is CASSALFHEQYV. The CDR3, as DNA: TGTGCCAGCAGCGCCCTATTCCACGAGCAGTACGTC.

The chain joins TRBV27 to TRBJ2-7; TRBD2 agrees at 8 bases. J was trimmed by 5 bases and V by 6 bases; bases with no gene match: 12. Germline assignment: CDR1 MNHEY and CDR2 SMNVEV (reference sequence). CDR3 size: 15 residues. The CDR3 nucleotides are TGTGCCAGCAGACCCTTTTCGGGGGGGGGCGACGAGCAGTACGTC. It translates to CASRPFSGGGDEQYV.

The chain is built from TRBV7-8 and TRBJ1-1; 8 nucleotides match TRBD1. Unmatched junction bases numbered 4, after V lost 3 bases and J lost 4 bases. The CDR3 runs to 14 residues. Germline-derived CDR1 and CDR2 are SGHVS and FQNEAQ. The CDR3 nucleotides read TGTGCCAGCAGCTTGTTACAGGGGGGCACTGAAGCTTTCTTT. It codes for CASSLLQGGTEAFF.

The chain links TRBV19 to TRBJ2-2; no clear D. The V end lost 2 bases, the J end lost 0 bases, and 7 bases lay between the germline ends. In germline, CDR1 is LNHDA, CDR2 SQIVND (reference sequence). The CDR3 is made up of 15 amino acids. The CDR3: CASSIYYSNTGELFF. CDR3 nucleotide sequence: TGTGCCAGTAGTATATACTATTCGAACACCGGGGAGCTGTTTTTT.

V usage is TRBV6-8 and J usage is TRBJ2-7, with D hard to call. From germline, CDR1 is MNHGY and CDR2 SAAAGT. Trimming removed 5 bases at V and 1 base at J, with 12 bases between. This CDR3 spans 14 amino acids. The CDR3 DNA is TGTGCCAGCAGTGGGGTAGGAATATCCTACGAGCAGTACGTC. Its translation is CASSGVGISYEQYV.

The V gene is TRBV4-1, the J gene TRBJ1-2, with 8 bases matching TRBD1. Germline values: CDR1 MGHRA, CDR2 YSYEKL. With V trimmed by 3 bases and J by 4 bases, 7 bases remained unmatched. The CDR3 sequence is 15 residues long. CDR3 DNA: TGCGCCAGCAGCCAGACCTTAACAGGGGGCTATGGCTACACCTTC. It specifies CASSQTLTGGYGYTF.

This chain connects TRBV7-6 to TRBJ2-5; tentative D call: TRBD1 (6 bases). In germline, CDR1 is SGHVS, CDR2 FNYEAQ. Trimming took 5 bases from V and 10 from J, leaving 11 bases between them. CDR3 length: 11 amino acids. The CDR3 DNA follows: TGTGCCAGCAGCCCGTCAGGGGTCCAGTACTTC. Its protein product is CASSPSGVQYF.

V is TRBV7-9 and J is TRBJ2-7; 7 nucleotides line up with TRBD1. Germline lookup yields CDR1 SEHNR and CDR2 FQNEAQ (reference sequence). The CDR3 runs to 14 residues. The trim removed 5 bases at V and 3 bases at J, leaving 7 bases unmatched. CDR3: CASSRTGALYEQYF. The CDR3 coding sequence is TGTGCCAGCAGCCGCACAGGGGCACTCTACGAGCAGTACTTC.

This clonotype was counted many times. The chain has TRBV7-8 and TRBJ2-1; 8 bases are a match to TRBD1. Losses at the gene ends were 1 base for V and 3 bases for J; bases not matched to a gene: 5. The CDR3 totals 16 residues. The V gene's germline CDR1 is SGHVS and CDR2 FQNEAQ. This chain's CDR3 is CASSLGWGQVYNEQFF. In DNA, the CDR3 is TGTGCCAGCAGCTTAGGATGGGGACAGGTCTACAATGAGCAGTTCTTC.